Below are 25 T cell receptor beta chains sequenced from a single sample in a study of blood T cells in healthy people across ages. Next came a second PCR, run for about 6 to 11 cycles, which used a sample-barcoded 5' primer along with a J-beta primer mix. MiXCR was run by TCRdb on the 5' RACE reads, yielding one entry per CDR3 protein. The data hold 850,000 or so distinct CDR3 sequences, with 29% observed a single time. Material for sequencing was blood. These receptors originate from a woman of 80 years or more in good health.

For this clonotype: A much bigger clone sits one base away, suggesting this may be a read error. The CDR3 protein is CASSLSAGPNEKRFF. CDR3 coding DNA: TGTGCCAGCAGTTTATCGGCAGGGCCTAATGAAAAACGGTTTTTT. The rearrangement links TRBV27 to TRBJ1-4, with a tentative D call TRBD1 (5 bases). The CDR3 length is 15 residues. CDR1 MNHEY and CDR2 SMNVEV come from the germline V gene (reference sequence).

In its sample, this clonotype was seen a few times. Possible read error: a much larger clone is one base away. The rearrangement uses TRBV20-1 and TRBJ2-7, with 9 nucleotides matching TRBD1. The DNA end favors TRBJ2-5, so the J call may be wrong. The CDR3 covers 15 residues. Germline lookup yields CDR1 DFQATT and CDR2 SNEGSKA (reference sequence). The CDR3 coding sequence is TGCAGTGCTCACAGGGGGCCCGGGTCAACGGGGACCCAGTACTTC. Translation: CSAHRGPGSTGTQYF.

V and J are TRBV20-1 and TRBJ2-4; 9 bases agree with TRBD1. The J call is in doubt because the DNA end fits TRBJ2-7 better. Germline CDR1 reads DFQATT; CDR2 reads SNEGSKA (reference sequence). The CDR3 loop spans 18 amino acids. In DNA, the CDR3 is TGCAGTGCTAGGCGGAATCCCAGTGAGGGGACAGGGCGCTACGAGCAGTACTTC. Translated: CSARRNPSEGTGRYEQYF.

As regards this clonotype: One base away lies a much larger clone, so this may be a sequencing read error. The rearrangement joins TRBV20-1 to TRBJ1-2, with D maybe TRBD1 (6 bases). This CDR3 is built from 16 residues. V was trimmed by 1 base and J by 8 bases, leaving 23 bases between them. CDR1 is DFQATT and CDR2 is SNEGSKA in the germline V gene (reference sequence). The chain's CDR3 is CSARGPSLQGGPGYTF. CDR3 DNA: TGCAGTGCTAGAGGTCCCTCTTTACAGGGAGGCCCGGGCTACACCTTC.

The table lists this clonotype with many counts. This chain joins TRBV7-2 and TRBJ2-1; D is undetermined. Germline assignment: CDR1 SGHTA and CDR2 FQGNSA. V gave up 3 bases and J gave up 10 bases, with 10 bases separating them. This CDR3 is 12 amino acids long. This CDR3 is CASSFRAKEQFF. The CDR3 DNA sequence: TGTGCCAGCAGCTTCCGGGCTAAGGAGCAGTTCTTC.

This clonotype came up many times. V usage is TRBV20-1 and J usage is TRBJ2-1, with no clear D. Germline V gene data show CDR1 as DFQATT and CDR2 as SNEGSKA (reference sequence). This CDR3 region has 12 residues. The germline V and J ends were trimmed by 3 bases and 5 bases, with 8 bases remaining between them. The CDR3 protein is CSASEENNEQFF. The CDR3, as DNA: TGCAGTGCTAGTGAGGAGAACAATGAGCAGTTCTTC.

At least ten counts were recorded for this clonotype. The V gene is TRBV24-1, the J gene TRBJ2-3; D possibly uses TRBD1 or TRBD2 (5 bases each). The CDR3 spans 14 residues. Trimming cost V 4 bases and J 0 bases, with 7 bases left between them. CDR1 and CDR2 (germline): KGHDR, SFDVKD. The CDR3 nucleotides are TGTGCCACCAGTGACTGGGACAGCACAGATACGCAGTATTTT. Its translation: CATSDWDSTDTQYF.

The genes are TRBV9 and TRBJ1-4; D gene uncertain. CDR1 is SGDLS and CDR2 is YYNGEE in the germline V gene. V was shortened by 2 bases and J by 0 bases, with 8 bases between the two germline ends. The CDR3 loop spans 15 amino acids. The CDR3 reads CASSVLPATNEKLFF. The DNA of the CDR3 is TGTGCCAGCAGCGTCCTGCCAGCAACTAATGAAAAACTGTTTTTT.

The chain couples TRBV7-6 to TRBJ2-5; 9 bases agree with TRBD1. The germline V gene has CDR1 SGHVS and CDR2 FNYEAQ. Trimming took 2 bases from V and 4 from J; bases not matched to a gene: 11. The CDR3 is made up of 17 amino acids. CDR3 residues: CASSLIVQGANRETQYF. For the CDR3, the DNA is TGTGCCAGCAGCTTAATCGTACAGGGGGCGAATAGAGAGACCCAGTACTTC.

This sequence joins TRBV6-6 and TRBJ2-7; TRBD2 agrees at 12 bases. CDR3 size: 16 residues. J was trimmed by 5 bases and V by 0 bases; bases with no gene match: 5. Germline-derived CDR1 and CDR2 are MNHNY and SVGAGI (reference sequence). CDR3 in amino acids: CASSYSTSGSLHEQYF. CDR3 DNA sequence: TGTGCCAGCAGTTACTCGACTAGCGGGAGTTTGCACGAGCAGTACTTC.

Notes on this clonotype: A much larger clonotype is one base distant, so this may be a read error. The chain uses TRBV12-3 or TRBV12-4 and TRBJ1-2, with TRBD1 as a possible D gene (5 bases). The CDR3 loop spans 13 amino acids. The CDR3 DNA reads TGTGCCGGCAGTTTGGGCTTTGGGGGTGGCTACACCTTC. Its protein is CAGSLGFGGGYTF.

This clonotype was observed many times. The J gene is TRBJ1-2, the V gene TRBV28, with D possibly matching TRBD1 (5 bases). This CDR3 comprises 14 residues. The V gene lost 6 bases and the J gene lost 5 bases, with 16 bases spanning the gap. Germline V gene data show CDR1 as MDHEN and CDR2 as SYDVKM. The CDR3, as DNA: TGTGCCAGCAGCTCCGGGGCCCTAAGGTATGGCTACACCTTC. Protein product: CASSSGALRYGYTF.

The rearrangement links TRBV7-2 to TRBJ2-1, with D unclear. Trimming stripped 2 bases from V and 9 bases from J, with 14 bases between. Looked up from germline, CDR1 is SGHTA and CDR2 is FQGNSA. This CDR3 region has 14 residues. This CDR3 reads CASSLSPARSEQFF. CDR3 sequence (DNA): TGTGCCAGCAGCTTAAGCCCTGCGAGGAGTGAGCAGTTCTTC. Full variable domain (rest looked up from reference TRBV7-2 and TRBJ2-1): GAGVSQSPSNKVTEKGKDVELRCDPISGHTALYWYRQSLGQGLEFLIYFQGNSAPDKSGLPSDRFSAERTGGSVSTLTIQRTQQEDSAVYLCASSLSPARSEQFFGPGTRLTVL.

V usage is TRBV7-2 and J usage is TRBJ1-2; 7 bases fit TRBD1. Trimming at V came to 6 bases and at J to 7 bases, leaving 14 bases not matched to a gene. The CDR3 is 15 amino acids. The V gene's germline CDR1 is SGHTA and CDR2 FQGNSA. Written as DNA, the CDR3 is TGTGCCAGCAGTTTTAGGACAGGAGCGAGGATTGGCTACACCTTC. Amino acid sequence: CASSFRTGARIGYTF.

In DNA, the CDR3 is TGTGCCACCAATGGGGCAGGGGGGCCCTACGAGCAGTACTTC. The encoded protein is CATNGAGGPYEQYF. The chain links TRBV10-3 to TRBJ2-7; a possible D gene is TRBD1 (7 bases). V lost 10 bases, J lost 2 bases, and 18 bases lay in between. From germline, CDR1 is ENHRY and CDR2 SYGVKD. This CDR3 comprises 14 residues.

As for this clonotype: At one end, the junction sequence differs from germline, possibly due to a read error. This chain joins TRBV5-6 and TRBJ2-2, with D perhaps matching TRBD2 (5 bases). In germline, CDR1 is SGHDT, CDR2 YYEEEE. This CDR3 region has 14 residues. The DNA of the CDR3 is TGTGCCAGCAGCTTGGGTACTAGTGCCGGGGAGCCGTTTTTT. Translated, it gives CASSLGTSAGEPFF.

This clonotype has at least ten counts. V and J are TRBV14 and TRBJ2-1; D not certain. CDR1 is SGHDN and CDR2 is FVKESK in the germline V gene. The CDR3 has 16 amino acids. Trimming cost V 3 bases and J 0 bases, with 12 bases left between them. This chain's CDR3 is CASSQFSVSSYNEQFF. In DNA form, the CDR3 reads TGTGCCAGCAGCCAGTTTTCGGTGAGCTCCTACAATGAGCAGTTCTTC.

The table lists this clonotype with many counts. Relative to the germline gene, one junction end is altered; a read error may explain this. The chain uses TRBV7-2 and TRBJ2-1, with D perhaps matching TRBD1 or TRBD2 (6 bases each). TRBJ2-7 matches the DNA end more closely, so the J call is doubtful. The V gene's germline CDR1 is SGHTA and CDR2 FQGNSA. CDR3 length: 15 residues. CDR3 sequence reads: CASSLGGGPYNEQYF. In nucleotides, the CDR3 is TGTGCCAGCAGTTTAGGAGGGGGGCCCTACAATGAGCAGTACTTC.

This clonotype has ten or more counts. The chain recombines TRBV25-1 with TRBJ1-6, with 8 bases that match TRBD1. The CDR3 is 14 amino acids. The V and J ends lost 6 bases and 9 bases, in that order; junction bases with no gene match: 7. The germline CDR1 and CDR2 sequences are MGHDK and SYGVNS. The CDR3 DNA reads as TGTGCCAGCAGACCCACAGGGGGGAGTTCACCCCTCCACTTT. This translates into CASRPTGGSSPLHF.

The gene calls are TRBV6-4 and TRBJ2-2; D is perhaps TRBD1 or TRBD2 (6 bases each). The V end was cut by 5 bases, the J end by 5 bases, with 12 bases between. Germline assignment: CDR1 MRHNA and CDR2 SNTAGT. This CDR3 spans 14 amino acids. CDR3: CASSPEGGTGELFF. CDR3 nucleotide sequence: TGTGCCAGCAGTCCGGAGGGGGGAACCGGGGAGCTGTTTTTT.

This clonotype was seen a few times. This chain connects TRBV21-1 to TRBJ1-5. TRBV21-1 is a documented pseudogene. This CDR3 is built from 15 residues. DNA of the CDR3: TGTGCCAGCAGCAAATGTGCGTTTAGCAATCAGCCCCAGCATTTT. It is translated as CASSKCAFSNQPQHF.

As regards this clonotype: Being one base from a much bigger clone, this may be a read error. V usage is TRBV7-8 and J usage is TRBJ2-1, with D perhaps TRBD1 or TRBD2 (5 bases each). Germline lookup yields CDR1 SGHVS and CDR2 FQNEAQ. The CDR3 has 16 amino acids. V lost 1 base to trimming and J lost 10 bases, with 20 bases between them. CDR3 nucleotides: TGTGCCAGCAGCTTAGTAACGGGGCAGGTCTCCTACGAGCAGTTCTTC. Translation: CASSLVTGQVSYEQFF. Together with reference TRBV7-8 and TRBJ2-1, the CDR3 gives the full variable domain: GAGVSQSPRYKVAKRGQDVALRCDPISGHVSLFWYQQALGQGPEFLTYFQNEAQLDKSGLPSDRFFAERPEGSVSTLKIQRTQQEDSAVYLCASSLVTGQVSYEQFFGPGTRLTVL.

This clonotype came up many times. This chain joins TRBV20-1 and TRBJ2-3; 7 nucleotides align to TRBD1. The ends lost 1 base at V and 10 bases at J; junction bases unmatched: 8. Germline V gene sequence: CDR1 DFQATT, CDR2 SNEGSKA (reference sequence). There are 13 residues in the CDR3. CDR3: CSARVQGESAQYF. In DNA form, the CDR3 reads TGCAGTGCTAGAGTCCAGGGGGAAAGCGCGCAGTATTTT.

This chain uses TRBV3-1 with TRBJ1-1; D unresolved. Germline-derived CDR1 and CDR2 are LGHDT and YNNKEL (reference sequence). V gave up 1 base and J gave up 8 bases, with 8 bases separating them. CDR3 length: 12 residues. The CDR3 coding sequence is TGTGCCAGCAGCCAAGGGGTCAGAGAAGCTTTCTTT. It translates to CASSQGVREAFF.

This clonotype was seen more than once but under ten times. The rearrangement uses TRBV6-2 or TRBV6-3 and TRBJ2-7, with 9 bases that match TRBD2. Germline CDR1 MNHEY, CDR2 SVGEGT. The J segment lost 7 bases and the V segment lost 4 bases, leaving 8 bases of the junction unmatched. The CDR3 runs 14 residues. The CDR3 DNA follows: TGTGCCAGCAGTTCAAGACTAGCGGTTAATGAGCAGTACTTC. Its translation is CASSSRLAVNEQYF.